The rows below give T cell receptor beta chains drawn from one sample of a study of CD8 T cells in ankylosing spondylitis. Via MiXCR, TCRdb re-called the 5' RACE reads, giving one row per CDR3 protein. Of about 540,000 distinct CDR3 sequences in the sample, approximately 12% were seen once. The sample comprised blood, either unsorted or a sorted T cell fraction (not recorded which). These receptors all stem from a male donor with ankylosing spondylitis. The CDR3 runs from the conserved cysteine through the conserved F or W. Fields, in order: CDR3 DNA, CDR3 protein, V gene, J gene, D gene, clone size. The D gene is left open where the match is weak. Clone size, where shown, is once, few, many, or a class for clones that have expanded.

TGCGCCAGCAGCTTGACCGGGACTACGGGACAGGACGAGCAGTTCTTC	CASSLTGTTGQDEQFF	TRBV5-1	TRBJ2-1	NA	NA
TGCAGTGCTAGATTACCAAGCGGGAGAAGCAATGAGCAGTTCTTC	CSARLPSGRSNEQFF	TRBV20-1	TRBJ2-1	TRBD2	many
TGCAGTGCTAGAGATCAATGGGAGGGGCCTGGGGCCAACGTCCTGACTTTC	CSARDQWEGPGANVLTF	TRBV20-1	TRBJ2-6	TRBD2	NA
TGTGCCAGCAGCCGAAGCTTGGGACAGGGGGCGCTGGGCCAAGAGACCCAGTACTTC	CASSRSLGQGALGQETQYF	TRBV9	TRBJ2-5	TRBD1	NA
TGTGCCAGCAGTTGGACTAGCGGGAGCCATGAGCAGTTCTTC	CASSWTSGSHEQFF	TRBV12-3/TRBV12-4	TRBJ2-1	TRBD2	many
TGCGCCAGCAGGGGCACACCGGGAACCCAAGAGACCCAGTACTTC	CASRGTPGTQETQYF	TRBV5-1	TRBJ2-5	NA	few
TGTGCCAGCAGCTCTCGGACAGGGGACACTGAAGCTTTCTTT	CASSSRTGDTEAFF	TRBV21-1	TRBJ1-1	NA	few
TGTGCCAGCAGTGCATCAGGGGTAGAGACCCAGTACTTC	CASSASGVETQYF	TRBV6-1	TRBJ2-5	NA	few
TGTGCCAGCAGCCCCGGGGGGGGGCGCGGTTACGAGCAGTACTTC	CASSPGGGRGYEQYF	TRBV7-7	TRBJ2-7	TRBD2	NA
TGCAGTGCCACTCCCGGGCAGGGAGTCGGGTTTGGCGGCTACACCTTC	CSATPGQGVGFGGYTF	TRBV20-1	TRBJ1-2	NA	NA
TGTGCCAGCAGCCAAGAGAGGCCGGCTAGCGGGAGGGCCGGCGAGACCCAGTACTTC	CASSQERPASGRAGETQYF	TRBV3-1	TRBJ2-5	TRBD2	NA
TGTGCCAGCTCACCACTAAACCCCTACGAGCAGTACTTC	CASSPLNPYEQYF	TRBV18	TRBJ2-7	NA	many
TGTGCCAGCAGAGGGGTGGGGCCCGTAGATGCAGATACGCAGTATTTT	CASRGVGPVDADTQYF	TRBV12-3/TRBV12-4	TRBJ2-3	NA	few
TGTGCCATCAGGGGACAGCCCGATCAGCCCCAGCATTTT	CAIRGQPDQPQHF	TRBV10-3	TRBJ1-5	TRBD1	few
TGCGCCAGCAGCTTGGGTCCGGACAGGGGCAATCAGCCCCAGCATTTT	CASSLGPDRGNQPQHF	TRBV5-1	TRBJ1-5	TRBD1	NA
TGCAGTGCTATGGGCAGGGCCACAGATACGCAGTATTTT	CSAMGRATDTQYF	TRBV20-1	TRBJ2-3	NA	few
TGCGCCAGCAGCTTGGTTAGCGGGAGGTCCTCCTACAATGAGCAGTTCTTC	CASSLVSGRSSYNEQFF	TRBV5-1	TRBJ2-1	TRBD2	many
TGTGCCAGCAGTGTCCGGCGTTCCAACGAGCAGTACTTC	CASSVRRSNEQYF	TRBV2	TRBJ2-7	NA	NA
TGTGCCAGCAGTCAAACTGCAGTCTCTGGGGCCAACGTCCTGACTTTC	CASSQTAVSGANVLTF	TRBV3-1	TRBJ2-6	NA	many
TGTGCCAGCAGTTCAACGTCGCAGACAAACTACGAGCAGTACTTC	CASSSTSQTNYEQYF	TRBV6-5	TRBJ2-7	NA	few
TGCAGTGCTAGAGATTTGGGGGACAGGGGACCTTTCTTT	CSARDLGDRGPFF	TRBV20-1	TRBJ1-1	TRBD1	NA
TGTGCCAGCAGCTTAGGATTTGGAGGGTCCGAGCAGTACTTC	CASSLGFGGSEQYF	TRBV7-2	TRBJ2-7	NA	few
TGTGCCAGCAGCTTCGGAGCTGCTAGCACAGATACGCAGTATTTT	CASSFGAASTDTQYF	TRBV11-2	TRBJ2-3	NA	few
TGCGCCAGCAGCTTTAGTCCCGCAAGCAACACTGAAGCTTTCTTT	CASSFSPASNTEAFF	TRBV5-1	TRBJ1-1	NA	few
TGTGCCAGCAGCTTAATGAGTCGCGATGAGCAGTTCTTC	CASSLMSRDEQFF	TRBV7-2	TRBJ2-1	NA	NA
TGCGCCAGCAGTTACGGGGGGCCCCCTCCAGATACGCAGTATTTT	CASSYGGPPPDTQYF	TRBV5-1	TRBJ2-3	NA	few
TGTGCCAGCAGTTTAGCGCCGGCAGGGGGCTGGACTGAAGCTTTCTTT	CASSLAPAGGWTEAFF	TRBV12-3/TRBV12-4	TRBJ1-1	TRBD1	few
TGTGCCAGCACCGGACACGCGAACACTGAAGCTTTCTTT	CASTGHANTEAFF	TRBV28	TRBJ1-1	NA	NA
TGTGCCAGCAGTTACTCCGAAACTAGCGGGAGTAGAGGCACAGATACGCAGTATTTT	CASSYSETSGSRGTDTQYF	TRBV6-2/TRBV6-3	TRBJ2-3	TRBD2	NA
TGTGCCAGCAGAAATAACGGAGGCAATCAGCCCCAGCATTTT	CASRNNGGNQPQHF	TRBV2	TRBJ1-5	NA	few
TGTGCCAGCAGACCCCGCCTGATTCGAGCGGGGGATTTGGATGAGCAGTTCTTC	CASRPRLIRAGDLDEQFF	TRBV6-2/TRBV6-3	TRBJ2-1	TRBD2	NA
TGTGCCAGCAGCTTAGCCCCATCCGGCAGGGGGGATTCTACGCAGTATTTT	CASSLAPSGRGDSTQYF	TRBV7-9	TRBJ2-3	NA	many
TGTGCCAGCAGCTTAGCTGACAGGGGTACGCAGTATTTT	CASSLADRGTQYF	TRBV7-6	TRBJ2-3	TRBD1	few
TGCGCCAGCAGCCAAGAGTCTCCTTATCAAAATGAAAAACTGTTTTTT	CASSQESPYQNEKLFF	TRBV4-1	TRBJ1-4	NA	NA
TGTGCCAGCAGCCAACTCCCCTTGAGGGTAGGAATGACCGGGGAGCTGTTTTTT	CASSQLPLRVGMTGELFF	TRBV14	TRBJ2-2	NA	NA
TGTGCCAGCAGCACCCATGCGGGAGAGATGGATGAGCAGTTCTTC	CASSTHAGEMDEQFF	TRBV7-2	TRBJ2-1	TRBD2	few
TGTGCCAGCAGCCTTACTAGCGGGAGAACCGGGGAGCTGTTTTTT	CASSLTSGRTGELFF	TRBV3-1	TRBJ2-2	TRBD2	NA
TGCGCCAGCAGCTCCTCGGGGTTTGTGAACACTGAAGCTTTCTTT	CASSSSGFVNTEAFF	TRBV5-1	TRBJ1-1	NA	NA
TGCGCCAGCAGCCCCCTGGGTACTAGCGGGCGCACAGATACGCAGTATTTT	CASSPLGTSGRTDTQYF	TRBV5-1	TRBJ2-3	TRBD2	many
TGTGCCAGCAGCCAAGAACGGGGTTGGAACACTGAAGCTTTCTTT	CASSQERGWNTEAFF	TRBV3-1	TRBJ1-1	NA	once
TGTGCCACCAGCGGGACTTACAATGAGCAGTTCTTC	CATSGTYNEQFF	TRBV24-1	TRBJ2-1	NA	NA
TGTGCCAGCAGTGGTGTAGGGGGCCCCCCCCAGGGCTACACCTTC	CASSGVGGPPQGYTF	TRBV7-9	TRBJ1-2	TRBD1	NA
TGTGCCACCAGCAGAGGAGGAGAGGGTTTGACTGAAGCTTTCTTT	CATSRGGEGLTEAFF	TRBV15	TRBJ1-1	NA	few
TGTGCCAGCAGCAGCGATGGAGCGGGTCAGCCCCAGCATTTT	CASSSDGAGQPQHF	TRBV5-6	TRBJ1-5	NA	NA
TGTGCCAGCTCACCACCAAATGGTGAGCAGTTCTTC	CASSPPNGEQFF	TRBV18	TRBJ2-1	NA	NA
TGTGCCAGCAGTCCCCCGGGGGGGATCACTGAAGCTTTCTTT	CASSPPGGITEAFF	TRBV27	TRBJ1-1	NA	NA
TGTGCCAGCACCCCCGGGACAGGTCACACAGATACGCAGTATTTT	CASTPGTGHTDTQYF	TRBV27	TRBJ2-3	TRBD1	few
TGTGCCAGCAGCTCACCGGGACAGCGTAATGAAAAACTGTTTTTT	CASSSPGQRNEKLFF	TRBV7-9	TRBJ1-4	TRBD1	few
TGTGCCAGCAGCCAAGATGTAAGGCAGCATCAGCCCCAGCATTTT	CASSQDVRQHQPQHF	TRBV3-1	TRBJ1-5	NA	few
TGCAGTGCTAGAGGTGTTTTCACTGAAGCTTTCTTT	CSARGVFTEAFF	TRBV20-1	TRBJ1-1	NA	few
TGTGCCAGCAGTGGGGACCTCAGGGTTCGCTACACCTTC	CASSGDLRVRYTF	TRBV6-1	TRBJ1-2	NA	NA
TGTGCCAGCAGCGCAACGGGACAGGGGGGAGAGACCCAGTACTTC	CASSATGQGGETQYF	TRBV7-7	TRBJ2-5	TRBD1	few
TGTGCCAGCAGCCCACGTTCGGCCAACGTCCTGACTTTC	CASSPRSANVLTF	TRBV3-1	TRBJ2-6	NA	few
TGTGCCACCAGCACCAGGGGTAGCAATCAGCCCCAGCATTTT	CATSTRGSNQPQHF	TRBV15	TRBJ1-5	NA	NA
TGCGCCAGCAGCCAAGATGGGGGACAGGGGGCCCCTGAAGCTTTCTTT	CASSQDGGQGAPEAFF	TRBV4-1	TRBJ1-1	TRBD1	few
TGCGCCAGCAGCCTGACACAGGGCACTGAGCCCCAGCATTTT	CASSLTQGTEPQHF	TRBV5-1	TRBJ1-5	NA	NA
TGTGCCAGCAGTGAACAGGGGGCGATCTATGGCTACACCTTC	CASSEQGAIYGYTF	TRBV2	TRBJ1-2	TRBD1	NA
TGTGCCAGCAGGAAATCTGGGGTTTGGACAGATACGCAGTATTTT	CASRKSGVWTDTQYF	TRBV21-1	TRBJ2-3	NA	few
TGCGCCAGCAGCTTACTGGGACAAGGGGGGTGGGACACTGAAGCTTTCTTT	CASSLLGQGGWDTEAFF	TRBV5-1	TRBJ1-1	NA	few
TGTGCCAGCAGTTTACAATGGCTGGGGAGGGACTATGGCTACACCTTC	CASSLQWLGRDYGYTF	TRBV27	TRBJ1-2	NA	NA